Below, 29 T cell receptor beta chains from the same sample are listed, as sequenced in a study of shared clonotypes between healthy human individuals. Repertoires were generated with immunoSEQ multiplex PCR, while TCRdb's copy carries only in-frame clones and drops some. The data show about 2.1 million clones, about 93% seen once. Terminally differentiated effector memory CD45RA+ cells were excluded from the naive CD8 cells, which were CD45RO-negative and positively selected for CCR7. Sequenced material: naive CD8+ T cells from PBMCs. The receptors stem from a man between 18 and 35 years old in good health. Some clones in this sample may be carry-over from other donors' samples.

This sequence joins TRBV6-1 and TRBJ2-2, with D tentatively TRBD2 (6 bases). Trimming stripped 3 bases from V and 8 bases from J, with 13 bases between. This CDR3 has 14 amino acids. The germline V gene encodes CDR1 MNHNS and CDR2 SASEGT. The CDR3 protein is CASSEGPAGGELFF. The CDR3 nucleotides are TGTGCCAGCAGTGAGGGACCCGCGGGGGGGGAGCTGTTTTTT.

The chain is built from TRBV25-1 and TRBJ1-1; D possibly corresponds to TRBD1 (6 bases). This CDR3 region has 15 residues. Germline V lookup: CDR1 MGHDK, CDR2 SYGVNS. The germline V and J ends were trimmed by 3 bases and 3 bases, with 14 bases remaining between them. Written as DNA, the CDR3 is TGTGCCAGCAGTGACCAGGGGCGGGGGGACACTGAAGCTTTCTTT. Encoded protein: CASSDQGRGDTEAFF. Together with reference TRBV25-1 and TRBJ1-1, the CDR3 gives the full variable domain: EADIYQTPRYLVIGTGKKITLECSQTMGHDKMYWYQQDPGMELHLIHYSYGVNSTEKGDLSSESTVSRIRTEHFPLTLESARPSHTSQYLCASSDQGRGDTEAFFGQGTRLTVV.

In this sample, this clone turned up once. The chain recombines TRBV9 with TRBJ2-5; TRBD1 or TRBD2 may be the D gene (5 bases each). The length of the CDR3 is 14 residues. Germline V gene lookup returns CDR1 SGDLS and CDR2 YYNGEE. Trimming took 0 bases from V and 5 from J, leaving 11 bases between them. The CDR3 protein is CASSVGDGYETQYF. In DNA form, the CDR3 reads TGTGCCAGCAGCGTAGGGGACGGATATGAGACCCAGTACTTC.

Turning to this clone: The sample holds other DNA sequences that translate to the same CDR3. The chain carries TRBV7-9 and TRBJ1-1; the D is unclear. V was shortened by 4 bases and J by 1 base, with 13 bases between the two germline ends. CDR1 and CDR2 (germline): SEHNR, FQNEAQ (reference sequence). The CDR3 has 15 amino acids. CDR3 nucleotide sequence: TGTGCCAGCAGCTCAACTGAGCGGCGGAACACTGAAGCTTTCTTT. Amino acid sequence: CASSSTERRNTEAFF.

The rearrangement links TRBV7-2 to TRBJ2-1; D gene unclear. CDR1 SGHTA and CDR2 FQGNSA come from the germline V gene. The CDR3 runs to 12 residues. The V end lost 5 bases, the J end lost 4 bases, and 6 bases lay between the germline ends. The CDR3 DNA reads TGTGCCAGCAGCGCCGGATACAATGAGCAGTTCTTC. This encodes CASSAGYNEQFF.

This chain links TRBV15 with TRBJ2-7; D is perhaps TRBD2 (6 bases). The germline V gene has CDR1 LNHNV and CDR2 YYDKDF (reference sequence). The germline V and J ends were trimmed by 4 bases and 2 bases, with 15 bases remaining between them. The CDR3 extends over 15 amino acids. In nucleotides, the CDR3 is TGTGCCACCAGCATTGGGCGGACGGGAGCCTACGAGCAGTACTTC. It translates to CATSIGRTGAYEQYF.

Regarding this clone: Other DNA sequences in the sample encode the same CDR3. The chain couples TRBV5-6 to TRBJ1-1; D is unresolved. The ends were cut back, 0 bases at V and 4 bases at J, with 7 bases in the middle. Germline V lookup: CDR1 SGHDT, CDR2 YYEEEE. The CDR3 sequence is 13 residues long. As DNA, the CDR3 is TGTGCCAGCAGCTTGGGCGGGAGCACTGAAGCTTTCTTT. Translating it yields CASSLGGSTEAFF.

This chain links TRBV27 with TRBJ1-1; 12 bases map to TRBD1. With 2 bases clipped from V and 2 bases from J, the junction kept 3 bases outside the gene matches. The CDR3 extends over 16 amino acids. CDR1 is MNHEY and CDR2 is SMNVEV in the germline V gene (reference sequence). The chain's CDR3 is CASSLLGTGGNTEAFF. In DNA form, the CDR3 reads TGTGCCAGCAGTTTACTTGGGACAGGGGGCAACACTGAAGCTTTCTTT.

The chain links TRBV2 to TRBJ1-4, with 7 bases aligning to TRBD1. The germline V gene encodes CDR1 SNHLY and CDR2 FYNNEI. V lost 4 bases to trimming and J lost 7 bases; unmatched junction nucleotides: 12. This CDR3 spans 16 amino acids. For the CDR3, the DNA is TGTGCCAGCAGTGGGTGGACCGGGACAGTCCCTGAAAAACTGTTTTTT. Encoded protein: CASSGWTGTVPEKLFF.

V gene TRBV9 combines with J gene TRBJ2-2; D tentatively fits TRBD1 or TRBD2 (5 bases each). This CDR3 has 16 amino acids. CDR1 SGDLS and CDR2 YYNGEE come from the germline V gene. The ends were cut back, 2 bases at V and 0 bases at J, with 11 bases in the middle. CDR3 region: CASSVGRIANTGELFF. CDR3 bases: TGTGCCAGCAGCGTGGGACGGATCGCGAACACCGGGGAGCTGTTTTTT.

On this clone: Other DNA sequences within the sample encode an identical CDR3. The chain recombines TRBV13 with TRBJ2-2; D unresolved. V was shortened by 5 bases and J by 2 bases, with 6 bases between the two germline ends. CDR1 and CDR2 (germline): PRHDT, FYEKMQ (reference sequence). The CDR3 spans 13 residues. CDR3 region: CASSLENTGELFF. CDR3 in DNA: TGTGCCAGCAGCCTTGAAAACACCGGGGAGCTGTTTTTT.

V is TRBV28 and J is TRBJ1-1; 7 bases are shared with TRBD1. V lost 6 bases, J lost 13 bases, and 17 bases stayed unmatched. Germline assignment: CDR1 MDHEN and CDR2 SYDVKM. CDR3 length: 14 residues. The CDR3 region has the DNA TGTGCCAGCAGCCGAGACCGCCGTGACCAGGGGGTTTTCTTT. Translation gives CASSRDRRDQGVFF. The full variable domain, in which reference TRBV28 and TRBJ1-1 provide the parts outside the CDR3, is DVKVTQSSRYLVKRTGEKVFLECVQDMDHENMFWYRQDPGLGLRLIYFSYDVKMKEKGDIPEGYSVSREKKERFSLILESASTNQTSMYLCASSRDRRDQGVFFGQGTRLTVV.

This clone occurred once. This sequence joins TRBV28 and TRBJ1-4; 9 bases are a match to TRBD1. Germline V gene data show CDR1 as MDHEN and CDR2 as SYDVKM. The junction had 17 bases not matched to a gene; V was cut back by 4 bases and J by 8 bases. The CDR3 totals 18 residues. The DNA for the CDR3 is TGTGCCAGCAGTTACCCGGAGTTGGGGACAGGGTTCCGCGAAAAACTGTTTTTT. As protein: CASSYPELGTGFREKLFF.

The chain is built from TRBV28 and TRBJ2-1; either TRBD1 or TRBD2 may fit D (5 bases each). Germline V lookup: CDR1 MDHEN, CDR2 SYDVKM. V was clipped by 5 bases and J by 2 bases, with 13 bases between them. The CDR3 totals 15 residues. CDR3 DNA: TGTGCCAGCAGTCTACCAGGGACCCCCTACAATGAGCAGTTCTTC. It encodes CASSLPGTPYNEQFF.

About this clone itself: Other nucleotide sequences in the sample specify the same CDR3. V gene TRBV7-9 combines with J gene TRBJ1-5, with unresolved D. V gave up 5 bases and J gave up 2 bases, with 4 bases separating them. This CDR3 contains 12 residues. Per germline, CDR1 SEHNR and CDR2 FQNEAQ (reference sequence). Here the CDR3 reads CASSRGNQPQHF. The CDR3 nucleotides read TGTGCCAGCAGCCGCGGCAATCAGCCCCAGCATTTT.

The CDR3 DNA reads as TGTGCCAGCAGTTTCAGGGGGCAGTTAAGAAACACCATATATTTT. Translating gives CASSFRGQLRNTIYF. V gene TRBV28 combines with J gene TRBJ1-3; 8 nucleotides agree with TRBD1. There are 15 residues in the CDR3. Germline values: CDR1 MDHEN, CDR2 SYDVKM. The V and J ends lost 3 bases and 5 bases, in that order; junction bases with no gene match: 6. The whole variable domain, remainder taken from reference TRBV28 and TRBJ1-3, is DVKVTQSSRYLVKRTGEKVFLECVQDMDHENMFWYRQDPGLGLRLIYFSYDVKMKEKGDIPEGYSVSREKKERFSLILESASTNQTSMYLCASSFRGQLRNTIYFGEGSWLTVV.

The genes are TRBV28 and TRBJ2-7; the match to TRBD1 covers 7 bases. The CDR3 consists of 15 residues. Trimming at V came to 7 bases and at J to 2 bases, leaving 11 bases not matched to a gene. Per the germline V gene, CDR1 is MDHEN and CDR2 is SYDVKM. CDR3 amino acids: CASTQPWDRAYEQYF. The DNA for the CDR3 is TGTGCCAGCACTCAACCCTGGGACAGAGCCTACGAGCAGTACTTC.

This clone was detected once. The rearrangement uses TRBV7-3 and TRBJ2-3; 11 nucleotides line up with TRBD2. Germline V gene lookup returns CDR1 SGHTA and CDR2 FQGTGA. J gave up 4 bases and V 5 bases, and 8 bases lay outside the gene matches. The CDR3 loop spans 16 amino acids. CDR3 amino acids: CASSPRLAGGPDTQYF. CDR3 DNA: TGTGCCAGCAGCCCAAGGCTAGCGGGAGGCCCAGATACGCAGTATTTT.

The chain employs TRBV11-3 and TRBJ2-1; perhaps TRBD2 as D (6 bases). This CDR3 spans 15 amino acids. Germline V lookup: CDR1 SGHNT, CDR2 YENEEA. V was trimmed by 0 bases and J by 4 bases, leaving 10 bases between them. Here the CDR3 DNA reads TGTGCCAGCAGCTTAGAGGGGGGAGCGTACAATGAGCAGTTCTTC. Translated, it gives CASSLEGGAYNEQFF.

The CDR3 sequence is CASRSTLTGNTEAFF. The CDR3 nucleotides are TGCGCCAGCAGATCTACCCTGACAGGGAACACTGAAGCTTTCTTT. The rearrangement uses TRBV5-1 and TRBJ1-1; maybe TRBD1 (6 bases). The CDR3 is made up of 15 amino acids. The ends were cut back, 5 bases at V and 1 base at J, with 15 bases in the middle. Germline V gives CDR1 SGHRS, CDR2 YFSETQ.

The chain carries TRBV5-6 and TRBJ1-1; D ambiguous. Trimming took 2 bases from V and 5 from J, leaving 22 bases between them. The length of the CDR3 is 17 residues. CDR1 is SGHDT and CDR2 is YYEEEE in the germline V gene. The CDR3 DNA follows: TGTGCCAGCAGCTTTTTTGCGACTTTGCGCGTCTCGACTGAAGCTTTCTTT. Its translation is CASSFFATLRVSTEAFF. The variable domain in full, with the rest retrieved from reference TRBV5-6 and TRBJ1-1, is DAGVTQSPTHLIKTRGQQVTLRCSPKSGHDTVSWYQQALGQGPQFIFQYYEEEERQRGNFPDRFSGHQFPNYSSELNVNALLLGDSALYLCASSFFATLRVSTEAFFGQGTRLTVV.

This rearrangement joins TRBV7-2 to TRBJ1-2, with D perhaps matching TRBD1 (6 bases). CDR3 length equals 16 residues. CDR1 is SGHTA, CDR2 FQGNSA, per germline. Trimming removed 3 bases from V and 3 bases from J, with 17 bases in between. CDR3 residues: CASSFKDPRGDYGYTF. The DNA of the CDR3 is TGTGCCAGCAGCTTTAAGGACCCGAGGGGGGACTATGGCTACACCTTC.

This clone turned up a few times. Other DNA sequences in the sample encode the same CDR3. This sequence joins TRBV19 and TRBJ2-7, with a weak D call TRBD1 (6 bases). Germline lookup yields CDR1 LNHDA and CDR2 SQIVND (reference sequence). V was shortened by 5 bases and J by 4 bases, with 9 bases between the two germline ends. The CDR3 extends over 12 amino acids. CDR3 loop: CASSPTGYEQYF. CDR3 in DNA: TGTGCCAGTAGTCCAACAGGGTACGAGCAGTACTTC.

The V and J genes are TRBV9 and TRBJ2-3; D is uncertain. The germline V and J ends were trimmed by 0 bases and 5 bases, with 7 bases remaining between them. In germline, CDR1 is SGDLS, CDR2 YYNGEE. The CDR3 has 13 residues. The CDR3: CASSVGMIDTQYF. CDR3 nucleotides: TGTGCCAGCAGCGTAGGGATGATAGATACGCAGTATTTT.

Note on this clone: Additional DNA sequences in this sample encode the identical CDR3. The rearrangement uses TRBV27 and TRBJ1-5; D not certain. This CDR3 has 15 residues. CDR1 is MNHEY and CDR2 is SMNVEV in the germline V gene (reference sequence). V lost 3 bases to trimming and J lost 0 bases, with 9 bases between them. The CDR3, as DNA: TGTGCCAGCAGTTTGTCTAGTTATAGCAATCAGCCCCAGCATTTT. Encoded protein: CASSLSSYSNQPQHF.

The chain recombines TRBV27 with TRBJ2-3; 10 nucleotides line up with TRBD1. V lost 5 bases, J lost 8 bases, and 10 bases stayed unmatched. The germline CDR1 and CDR2 sequences are MNHEY and SMNVEV (reference sequence). This CDR3 region has 15 residues. The CDR3: CASSPWTGGPGTQYF. DNA of the CDR3: TGTGCCAGCAGTCCGTGGACAGGGGGACCGGGTACGCAGTATTTT.

This chain uses TRBV28 with TRBJ1-4; 9 bases line up with TRBD1. CDR1 and CDR2 from the germline V gene are MDHEN and SYDVKM. The V segment lost 5 bases and the J segment 7 bases; nucleotides outside the gene matches: 8. The CDR3 length is 15 residues. CDR3 sequence reads: CASSTYRDRVEKLFF. The CDR3 bases are TGTGCCAGCAGTACATACCGGGACAGGGTTGAAAAACTGTTTTTT.

This clone was detected once. J is TRBJ2-5 and V is TRBV9, with unresolved D. CDR1 is SGDLS, CDR2 YYNGEE, per germline. V dropped 0 bases and J dropped 1 base, with 10 bases sitting between them. This CDR3 has 15 residues. The DNA of the CDR3 is TGTGCCAGCAGCGTAGCTGGCAGACTCCAAGAGACCCAGTACTTC. Protein sequence: CASSVAGRLQETQYF.

Here the CDR3 DNA reads TGTGCCAGCAGTTTTCGACAGGCCGGTGCAGATACGCAGTATTTT. Its protein product is CASSFRQAGADTQYF. The chain recombines TRBV28 with TRBJ2-3; a possible D gene is TRBD1 (6 bases). This CDR3 has 15 amino acids. Trimming left V 3 bases short and J 4 bases short, with 14 bases between. Germline assignment: CDR1 MDHEN and CDR2 SYDVKM.